These T cell receptor beta chains were read from a single sample in a study of cytomegalovirus exposure and HLA in healthy donors. The method was immunoSEQ multiplex PCR; TCRdb's version includes in-frame clones alone and lacks a portion of them. The table shows roughly 120,000 clones, with about 70% occurring only once. The specimen was PBMCs. The receptors stem from a woman aged 60-70 years in good health and CMV-seropositive. Both conserved end residues are part of each CDR3. A D gene is named only where the DNA matches it firmly. Not all rows give a size; the values are once, few, many and, for expanded clones, a class.

V	size	J	length	D	CDR3	DNA
TRBV10-3	once	TRBJ1-1	13	-	CAITPSEGGAAFF	TGTGCCATCACTCCAAGCGAGGGGGGGGCAGCTTTCTTT
TRBV5-4	-	TRBJ1-4	13	TRBD1	CASKDRGSEKLFF	TGTGCCAGCAAGGACAGGGGAAGTGAAAAACTGTTTTTT
TRBV7-9	once	TRBJ1-4	12	TRBD1	CASRGDSEKLFF	TGTGCCAGCAGGGGGGACAGTGAAAAACTGTTTTTT
TRBV4-1	-	TRBJ2-3	17	TRBD2	CASSPQNLAGGEDTQYF	TGCGCCAGCAGCCCTCAAAATCTAGCGGGAGGGGAAGATACGCAGTATTTT
TRBV4-2	-	TRBJ1-5	13	TRBD1	CASSQGRGQPQHF	TGTGCCAGCAGCCAAGGCAGGGGGCAGCCCCAGCATTTT
TRBV5-8	-	TRBJ1-1	13	-	CASSPGAASRAFF	TGTGCCAGCAGCCCTGGGGCAGCGAGTCGAGCTTTCTTT
TRBV5-4	-	TRBJ2-7	15	-	CASSSSGQSSYEQYF	TGTGCCAGCAGCTCGAGCGGACAGAGTTCCTACGAGCAGTACTTC
TRBV28	few	TRBJ2-1	13	TRBD1	CASRDRVGNEQFF	TGTGCCAGCAGGGACAGGGTTGGGAATGAGCAGTTCTTC
TRBV7-2	once	TRBJ2-1	12	-	CASSFAGLEQFF	TGTGCCAGCAGCTTCGCTGGACTGGAGCAGTTCTTC
TRBV7-9	-	TRBJ2-5	13	-	CASSLVSVETQYF	TGTGCCAGCAGCTTAGTGTCGGTGGAGACCCAGTACTTC
TRBV28	-	TRBJ1-6	14	TRBD1	CASIQGDAISPLHF	TGTGCCAGCATTCAGGGGGACGCAATTTCACCCCTCCACTTT
TRBV9	-	TRBJ2-2	18	-	CASSYVVGRGSLAGELFF	TGTGCCAGCAGCTACGTTGTAGGGCGGGGATCTTTGGCCGGGGAGCTGTTTTTT
TRBV2	-	TRBJ2-3	14	-	CASTVLLSTDTQYF	TGTGCCAGCACCGTACTTCTGAGCACAGATACGCAGTATTTT
TRBV29-1	-	TRBJ1-5	14	-	CSVSTETGNQPQHF	TGCAGCGTTAGTACAGAGACCGGCAATCAGCCCCAGCATTTT
TRBV2	-	TRBJ2-7	12	TRBD2	CASSEAIAGGNF	TGTGCCAGCAGTGAAGCGATCGCGGGGGGAAACTTC
TRBV5-1	-	TRBJ1-6	17	-	CASSFGVPGLTNSPLHF	TGCGCCAGCAGCTTTGGAGTCCCGGGACTTACTAATTCACCCCTCCACTTT
TRBV4-1	-	TRBJ2-5	17	TRBD2	CASSQDSGGALQETQYF	TGCGCCAGCAGCCAAGATAGCGGGGGGGCCCTACAAGAGACCCAGTACTTC
TRBV6-6	-	TRBJ1-6	14	-	CASKGRQDNSPLHF	TGTGCCAGCAAAGGGAGGCAGGATAATTCACCCCTCCACTTT
TRBV19	-	TRBJ2-1	20	TRBD2	CASSIERLAGGMYPGNEQFF	TGTGCCAGTAGTATAGAAAGACTAGCGGGAGGGATGTATCCCGGCAATGAGCAGTTCTTC
TRBV7-9	-	TRBJ1-1	14	-	CASIERGGNTEAFF	TGTGCCAGCATCGAGAGAGGCGGGAACACTGAAGCTTTCTTT
TRBV4-3	once	TRBJ1-1	15	TRBD1	CASSQDYLTGTEAFF	TGCGCCAGCAGCCAAGATTACCTGACAGGGACTGAAGCTTTCTTT
TRBV5-1	few	TRBJ2-3	16	TRBD2	CASSLGLAGGSITQYF	TGCGCCAGCAGCTTAGGACTAGCGGGGGGATCGATTACGCAGTATTTT
TRBV6-1	-	TRBJ2-6	15	-	CASSEKGAGANVLTF	TGTGCCAGCAGTGAAAAGGGGGCTGGGGCCAACGTCCTGACTTTC
TRBV19	-	TRBJ2-5	14	TRBD1	CASSMDRGQETQYF	TGTGCCAGTAGTATGGACAGGGGGCAAGAGACCCAGTACTTC
TRBV2	-	TRBJ1-5	14	-	CASSEVHSLGPQHF	TGTGCCAGCAGTGAAGTCCACTCTCTAGGGCCCCAGCATTTT
TRBV4-3	-	TRBJ1-2	15	-	CASSQEVQGPYGYTF	TGCGCCAGCAGCCAAGAAGTCCAGGGGCCGTATGGCTACACCTTC
TRBV9	-	TRBJ2-1	16	TRBD2	CASSVLGALAWNEQFF	TGTGCCAGCAGCGTTCTAGGGGCACTAGCGTGGAATGAGCAGTTCTTC
TRBV19	-	TRBJ1-5	13	-	CASSMLGDQPQHF	TGTGCCAGTAGTATGCTCGGGGATCAGCCCCAGCATTTT
TRBV5-1	-	TRBJ2-1	14	TRBD1	CASSLWTGGEEQFF	TGCGCCAGCAGCCTATGGACAGGGGGCGAGGAGCAGTTCTTC
TRBV27	few	TRBJ1-2	15	-	CASSSSGTQVYGYTF	TGTGCCAGCAGTTCCTCCGGGACACAGGTTTATGGCTACACCTTC
TRBV29-1	-	TRBJ2-2	15	TRBD2	CSVVMGLAGTGELFF	TGCAGCGTTGTAATGGGACTAGCGGGTACCGGGGAGCTGTTTTTT
TRBV7-6	-	TRBJ1-2	15	-	CASSLSPGANYGYTF	TGTGCCAGCAGCTTATCCCCGGGTGCTAACTATGGCTACACCTTC
TRBV19	-	TRBJ2-7	14	TRBD2	CASSVSGTRGEQYF	TGTGCCAGTAGTGTATCCGGGACTAGGGGCGAGCAGTACTTC
TRBV7-2	-	TRBJ1-2	12	-	CASSLASRGYTF	TGTGCCAGCAGCTTAGCTTCGCGAGGCTACACCTTC
TRBV5-6	-	TRBJ2-3	16	-	CASSLGLTASTDTQYF	TGTGCCAGCAGCTTGGGACTAACCGCGAGCACAGATACGCAGTATTTT
TRBV5-1	-	TRBJ2-3	15	-	CASSSHLRPTDTQYF	TGCGCCAGCAGCTCCCACCTGCGGCCCACAGATACGCAGTATTTT
TRBV23-1	-	TRBJ2-2	16	TRBD1	CASSPHRQGVTGELFF	TGCGCCAGCAGTCCCCACAGACAGGGAGTAACCGGGGAGCTGTTTTTT
TRBV4-1	-	TRBJ2-1	20	TRBD2	CASSQRGTSGTSGSYNEQFF	TGCGCCAGCAGCCAAAGGGGCACTAGCGGGACATCGGGCTCCTACAATGAGCAGTTCTTC
TRBV2	few	TRBJ2-2	15	-	CASGGQLVNTGELFF	TGTGCCAGCGGAGGACAGTTGGTGAACACCGGGGAGCTGTTTTTT